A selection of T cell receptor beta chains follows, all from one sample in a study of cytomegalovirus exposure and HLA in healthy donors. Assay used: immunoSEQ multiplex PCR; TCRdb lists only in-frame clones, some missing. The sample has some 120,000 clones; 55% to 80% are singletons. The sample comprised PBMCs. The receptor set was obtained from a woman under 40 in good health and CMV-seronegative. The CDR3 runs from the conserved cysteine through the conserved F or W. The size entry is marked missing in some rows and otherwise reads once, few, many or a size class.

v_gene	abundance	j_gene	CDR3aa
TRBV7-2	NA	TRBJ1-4	CASSARGLSEKLFF
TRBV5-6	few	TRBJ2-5	CASSFSGVQETQYF
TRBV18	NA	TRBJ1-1	CASSGLMNTEAFF
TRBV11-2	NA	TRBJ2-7	CASSLGTSGYEQYF
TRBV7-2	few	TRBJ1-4	CASSARAPPGPGGEKLFF
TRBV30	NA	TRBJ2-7	CAWSKPQGNEQYF
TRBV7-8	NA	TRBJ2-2	CASSLGRVGLNTGELFF
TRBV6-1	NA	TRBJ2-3	CASIAGGGTDTQYF
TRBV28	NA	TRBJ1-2	CASSFLGQTSRYTF
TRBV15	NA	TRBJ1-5	CATSRRSSGQPQHF
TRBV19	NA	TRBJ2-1	CATSRGLYNEQFF
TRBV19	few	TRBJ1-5	CASSGGLGQPQHF
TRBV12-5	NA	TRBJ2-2	CASGLVLQGDTGELFF
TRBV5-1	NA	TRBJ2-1	CASSLGGRDNEQFF
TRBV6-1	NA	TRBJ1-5	CASSVGTGLNQPQHF